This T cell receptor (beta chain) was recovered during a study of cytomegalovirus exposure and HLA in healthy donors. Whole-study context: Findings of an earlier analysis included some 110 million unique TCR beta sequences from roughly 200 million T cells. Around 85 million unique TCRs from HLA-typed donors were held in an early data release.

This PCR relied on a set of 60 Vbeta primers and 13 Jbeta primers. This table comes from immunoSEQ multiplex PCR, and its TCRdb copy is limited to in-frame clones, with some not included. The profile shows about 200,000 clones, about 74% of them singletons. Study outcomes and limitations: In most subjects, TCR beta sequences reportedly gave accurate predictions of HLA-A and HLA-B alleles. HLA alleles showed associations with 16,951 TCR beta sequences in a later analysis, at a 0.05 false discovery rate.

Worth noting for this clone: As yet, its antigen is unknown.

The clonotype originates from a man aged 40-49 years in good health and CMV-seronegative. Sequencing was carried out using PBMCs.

In nucleotides, the CDR3 is TGTGCCACCAGCAGAGATCGTCAGGGGGCAGATACGCAGTATTTT. Its translation is CATSRDRQGADTQYF. J is TRBJ2-3 and V is TRBV15, with TRBD1 matching 7 bases. The CDR3 runs 15 residues. Germline-derived CDR1 and CDR2 are LNHNV and YYDKDF (reference sequence). V gave up 0 bases and J gave up 4 bases; unmatched junction bases: 4.